Below, 2 T cell receptor beta chains from the same sample are listed, as sequenced in a study of shared clonotypes between healthy human individuals. Terminally differentiated effector memory CD45RA+ cells were excluded by CCR7 positive selection of CD45RO-negative cells. Assay: immunoSEQ multiplex PCR; the TCRdb copy retains only in-frame clones and omits some. The data show 1.5 million to 2.5 million clones, approximately 94% seen once. Sample: naive CD8+ T cells sorted from blood. These receptors all stem from a man younger than 35 in good health.

The chain couples TRBV4-1 to TRBJ2-7; D not resolved. Germline V gene lookup returns CDR1 MGHRA and CDR2 YSYEKL. CDR3 length equals 13 residues. Trimming took off 4 bases at V and 0 bases at J, with 7 bases between the two ends. CDR3 protein: CASSLGVSYEQYF. The CDR3 DNA reads TGCGCCAGCAGCCTCGGCGTCTCCTACGAGCAGTACTTC.

CDR3 amino acids: CASSQDTLEGTYEQYF. CDR3 DNA sequence: TGCGCCAGCAGCCAGGACACACTTGAGGGCACCTACGAGCAGTACTTC. This chain joins TRBV4-1 and TRBJ2-7; possibly TRBD1 or TRBD2 for D (5 bases each). CDR1 is MGHRA and CDR2 is YSYEKL in the germline V gene. V lost 3 bases and J 2 bases, leaving 17 bases between the germline ends. This CDR3 spans 16 amino acids.